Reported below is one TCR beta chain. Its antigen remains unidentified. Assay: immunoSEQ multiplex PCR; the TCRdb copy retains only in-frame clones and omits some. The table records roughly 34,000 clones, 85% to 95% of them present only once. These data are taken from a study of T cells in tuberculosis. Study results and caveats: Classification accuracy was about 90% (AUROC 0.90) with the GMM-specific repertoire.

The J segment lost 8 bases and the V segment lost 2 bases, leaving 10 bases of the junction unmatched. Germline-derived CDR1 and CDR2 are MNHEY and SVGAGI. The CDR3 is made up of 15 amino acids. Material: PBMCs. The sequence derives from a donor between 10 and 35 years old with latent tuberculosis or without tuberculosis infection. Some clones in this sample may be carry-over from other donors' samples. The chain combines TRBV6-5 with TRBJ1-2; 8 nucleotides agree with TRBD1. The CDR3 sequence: CASSYKSGGLIGYTF. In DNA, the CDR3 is TGTGCCAGCAGTTACAAGTCAGGGGGCCTCATAGGCTACACCTTC.